The 25 T cell receptor beta chains below were found in one sample sequenced in a study of Graves' ophthalmopathy and Graves' hyperthyroidism. The study amplified TCR beta CDR3 regions using RNA transcripts. Second-round multiplex PCR came after a first-round RT-PCR that employed HTBI primers. One entry per CDR3 protein, called by TCRdb with MiXCR from the multiplex PCR reads. The sample records approximately 500,000 distinct CDR3 sequences, 13% to 15% being singletons. The sequenced sample was blood. These receptors were obtained from a young woman with Graves' ophthalmopathy.

This clonotype was seen only a few times. A clone one base away is much larger, so this may be a read error. The V and J genes are TRBV6-1 and TRBJ2-2; possibly TRBD1 for D (7 bases). There are 14 residues in the CDR3. Germline CDR1 is MNHNS and CDR2 is SASEGT. V was cut by 11 bases and J by 7 bases, with 20 bases left in between. CDR3 sequence reads: CAVRGTEGGGELFF. The CDR3 region has the DNA TGTGCCGTACGGGGGACAGAAGGGGGCGGGGAGCTGTTTTTT.

This clonotype has ten or more counts. CDR3 DNA sequence: TGCAGTGCTAGAGACTCCAGGGTTGAGACCCAGTACTTC. Its translation: CSARDSRVETQYF. The chain links TRBV20-1 to TRBJ2-5, with D possibly matching TRBD1 (5 bases). Germline V CDR1 and CDR2: DFQATT, SNEGSKA (reference sequence). V lost 0 bases and J lost 5, with 10 bases in between. This CDR3 has 13 amino acids.

This clonotype was observed a handful of times. A much more abundant neighbour one base away suggests this may be a read error. This chain joins TRBV28 and TRBJ1-1, with D maybe TRBD1 (6 bases). Germline loops: CDR1 MDHEN, CDR2 SYDVKM. The length of the CDR3 is 12 residues. CDR3 DNA: TGTGCCAGCCGGGACAAGAACACTGAAGCTTGCTTT. Protein: CASRDKNTEACF.

Points on this clonotype: This may arise from a read error, as a much more abundant clone is one base away. CDR3 sequence (DNA): TGTGCCAGCAGCCGATCTTCGGGAGAGACTGAAGCTTGCTTT. Translating it yields CASSRSSGETEACF. This rearrangement joins TRBV11-1 to TRBJ1-1, with unresolved D. CDR3 length: 14 residues. Looked up from germline, CDR1 is SGHAT and CDR2 is FQDESV (reference sequence).

The sample holds one count of this clonotype. The genes are TRBV7-2 and TRBJ2-5; TRBD1 agrees at 8 bases. The CDR3 is 15 residues long. CDR1 is SGHTA, CDR2 FQGNSA, per germline. V trimming: 0 bases; J trimming: 5 bases; junction bases outside the gene matches: 5. In nucleotides, the CDR3 is TGTGCCAGCAGCTTAGCTACAGGGGGTGAGGAGACCCAGTACTTC. Its translation is CASSLATGGEETQYF.

In the case of this clonotype: One junction end does not reproduce the germline sequence, and a read error may be involved. The chain uses TRBV12-3 or TRBV12-4 and TRBJ2-4; a possible D gene is TRBD1 (6 bases). The length of the CDR3 is 15 residues. CDR3 coding DNA: TGTGCCAGCAGTTCCAACAGGGTGGCCAAAAACATTAAGTACTTC. This gives the protein CASSSNRVAKNIKYF.

About this clonotype itself: At one end the junction does not follow the germline gene, possibly because of a read error. V gene TRBV7-2 combines with J gene TRBJ2-7; perhaps TRBD2 as D (5 bases). The CDR3 is made up of 12 amino acids. From germline, CDR1 is SGHTA and CDR2 FQGNSA. The CDR3 coding sequence is TGTGTCAGCAGCTTAGTAGCGCTCGAGCAGTACTTC. Encoded protein: CVSSLVALEQYF.

This clonotype was observed many times. V is TRBV27 and J is TRBJ2-5, with TRBD2 identical over 8 bases. V dropped 6 bases and J dropped 5; count of bases not matched to a gene: 14. This CDR3 comprises 16 residues. Germline assignment: CDR1 MNHEY and CDR2 SMNVEV (reference sequence). The CDR3 sequence: CASSGLLAGPVETQYF. In DNA, the CDR3 is TGTGCCAGCAGCGGGTTGCTAGCGGGTCCGGTTGAGACCCAGTACTTC.

This clonotype was counted at least ten times. The V and J genes are TRBV6-1 and TRBJ1-1; TRBD1 is a possible D gene (6 bases). V was cut by 5 bases and J by 10 bases, with 23 bases left in between. The V gene's germline CDR1 is MNHNS and CDR2 SASEGT. CDR3 length equals 15 residues. The CDR3 sequence: CASSPPNRVNGIAFF. CDR3 bases: TGTGCCAGCAGTCCCCCGAACAGGGTCAATGGAATAGCTTTCTTT.

This clonotype was seen ten or more times. J is TRBJ2-7 and V is TRBV12-5, with D unclear. Per germline, CDR1 LGHNT and CDR2 FRNRAP. The CDR3 has 12 residues. V lost 6 bases, J lost 6 bases, and 12 bases lay in between. CDR3 nucleotide sequence: TGTGCTAGTGGGCCCGGAGTTGGCGAGCAGTACTTC. Translation gives CASGPGVGEQYF.

This clonotype was counted many times. V and J are TRBV5-6 and TRBJ1-1; no firm D call. Trimming stripped 2 bases from V and 12 bases from J, with 17 bases between. Germline V gives CDR1 SGHDT, CDR2 YYEEEE. The CDR3 spans 13 residues. The CDR3 spells CASSLMSGPGTFF. CDR3 nucleotides: TGTGCCAGCAGCTTAATGTCAGGACCTGGAACTTTCTTT.

The sample holds many counts of this clonotype. The chain uses TRBV5-4 and TRBJ1-2; D is unresolved. CDR1 is SGHNT and CDR2 is YYREEE in the germline V gene (reference sequence). V was clipped by 1 base and J by 0 bases, with 7 bases between them. This CDR3 is 14 amino acids long. CDR3 bases: TGTGCCAGCAGCTTGCTCTTGTCTAACTATGGCTACACCTTC. It yields the protein CASSLLLSNYGYTF.

This clonotype was observed at least ten times. The rearrangement links TRBV9 to TRBJ2-5; maybe TRBD2 (5 bases). CDR1 and CDR2 from the germline V gene are SGDLS and YYNGEE. The CDR3 is made up of 14 amino acids. Trimming removed 4 bases at V and 4 bases at J, with 14 bases between. In nucleotides, the CDR3 is TGTGCCAGCAGCAAGGGAGTTGGCGGAGAGACCCAGTACTTC. Translating it yields CASSKGVGGETQYF.

This clonotype was found many times. The chain uses TRBV25-1 and TRBJ1-6; D not certain. The germline CDR1 and CDR2 sequences are MGHDK and SYGVNS. Deletions cut 5 bases from V and 7 bases from J, with 12 bases between. The CDR3 runs to 14 residues. CDR3 in amino acids: CASSRIQSNSPLHF. The CDR3 DNA reads as TGTGCCAGCAGTAGAATTCAGTCAAATTCACCCCTCCACTTT.

This clonotype appeared many times. The chain uses TRBV27 and TRBJ1-5, with no clear D. The CDR3 spans 14 residues. The V end lost 3 bases, the J end lost 4 bases, and 10 bases lay between the germline ends. The V gene's germline CDR1 is MNHEY and CDR2 SMNVEV (reference sequence). CDR3 sequence reads: CASSFESGNQPQHF. The CDR3 DNA reads as TGTGCCAGCAGTTTTGAAAGTGGAAATCAGCCCCAGCATTTT.

In its sample, this clonotype was seen many times. The chain carries TRBV5-5 and TRBJ2-7; D gene uncertain. This CDR3 has 17 amino acids. Germline-derived CDR1 and CDR2 are SGHKS and YYEKEE (reference sequence). V lost 3 bases and J 2 bases, leaving 21 bases between the germline ends. The CDR3 protein is CASSWVATAEAPYEQYF. Written as DNA, the CDR3 is TGTGCCAGCAGCTGGGTCGCGACCGCAGAGGCCCCCTACGAGCAGTACTTC. The variable domain in full, completed from reference TRBV5-5 and TRBJ2-7, reads DAGVTQSPTHLIKTRGQQVTLRCSPISGHKSVSWYQQVLGQGPQFIFQYYEKEERGRGNFPDRFSARQFPNYSSELNVNALLLGDSALYLCASSWVATAEAPYEQYFGPGTRLTVT.

This clonotype was detected many times. The chain carries TRBV10-2 and TRBJ1-5; TRBD1 might be the D (6 bases). Trimming removed 7 bases at V and 0 bases at J, with 10 bases between. CDR3 length equals 14 residues. Germline V gene sequence: CDR1 WSHSY, CDR2 SAAADI. DNA of the CDR3: TGCGCCAGCAAACAGGGAAATAGCAATCAGCCCCAGCATTTT. Protein sequence: CASKQGNSNQPQHF.

This clonotype was seen a few times. The chain has TRBV6-1 and TRBJ2-5; 14 bases are shared with TRBD2. V gave up 5 bases and J gave up 4 bases; unmatched junction bases: 9. The CDR3 consists of 17 residues. Germline values: CDR1 MNHNS, CDR2 SASEGT. DNA for the CDR3: TGTGCCAGCAGTCGGCCGACTAGCGGGGGGGATAGAGAGACCCAGTACTTC. As protein: CASSRPTSGGDRETQYF.

A remark on this clonotype: One junction end disagrees with the germline gene, perhaps due to a read error. The chain combines TRBV10-3 with TRBJ2-1; 10 bases fit TRBD1. CDR3 length equals 17 residues. Germline V gene lookup returns CDR1 ENHRY and CDR2 SYGVKD. The CDR3 reads CAISESNPGQGVNEKFF. CDR3 coding DNA: TGTGCCATCAGTGAGTCGAATCCCGGACAGGGGGTCAATGAGAAGTTCTTC.

This clonotype was picked up a small number of times. The J gene is TRBJ1-5, the V gene TRBV19, with a tentative D call TRBD1 (5 bases). Trimming shortened V by 10 bases and J by 4 bases, and 17 bases separated the two germline ends. There are 14 residues in the CDR3. Germline-derived CDR1 and CDR2 are LNHDA and SQIVND (reference sequence). CDR3 sequence reads: CATATDRKNQPQHF. The CDR3 DNA reads TGTGCCACGGCCACAGACAGAAAGAATCAGCCCCAGCATTTT.

A remark on this clonotype: A much larger clone sits a single nucleotide away, making a read error possible. The V gene is TRBV6-5, the J gene TRBJ1-1; possibly TRBD1 for D (6 bases). Germline values: CDR1 MNHEY, CDR2 SVGAGI. This CDR3 spans 16 amino acids. The DNA of the CDR3 is TGTGCCAGCCGTTACGCGTCGGGGGGCCTGAACACTGAAGCTTTCTTT. Its protein product is CASRYASGGLNTEAFF.

The chain recombines TRBV6-5 with TRBJ2-7; D is tentatively TRBD1 or TRBD2 (5 bases each). This CDR3 contains 14 residues. The V and J ends lost 4 bases and 2 bases respectively, with 12 bases between them. Germline lookup yields CDR1 MNHEY and CDR2 SVGAGI. CDR3 in DNA: TGTGCCAGCAGTTTCTCGGGGCCGACCTACGAGCAGTACTTC. Its translation is CASSFSGPTYEQYF.

This chain uses TRBV7-9 with TRBJ2-5, with 7 bases matching TRBD2. CDR1 is SEHNR and CDR2 is FQNEAQ in the germline V gene (reference sequence). Trimming cost V 5 bases and J 5 bases; bases outside gene matches: 5. The CDR3 length is 13 residues. DNA of the CDR3: TGTGCCAGCAGCCCCTTACTAGCGGAGACCCAGTACTTC. This codes for CASSPLLAETQYF.

This clonotype was observed many times. This chain connects TRBV9 to TRBJ2-7, with D possibly being TRBD1 or TRBD2 (5 bases each). The length of the CDR3 is 14 residues. V was cut by 0 bases and J by 5 bases, with 12 bases left in between. Germline V gene sequence: CDR1 SGDLS, CDR2 YYNGEE. The CDR3 sequence is CASSVERGINEQYF. DNA of the CDR3: TGTGCCAGCAGCGTAGAGAGGGGAATCAACGAGCAGTACTTC.

This clonotype was seen only a few times. V usage is TRBV27 and J usage is TRBJ2-7, with D possibly TRBD2 on 6 matching bases. Germline CDR1 is MNHEY and CDR2 is SMNVEV (reference sequence). V lost 6 bases and J lost 2, with 11 bases in between. This CDR3 region has 13 residues. The CDR3 protein is CASRGGRTYEQYF. Here the CDR3 DNA reads TGTGCCAGCAGGGGGGGTCGCACCTACGAGCAGTACTTC.